The present T cell receptor beta chain was sequenced within a study of cytomegalovirus exposure and HLA in healthy donors. Study in general: Tens of millions of unique TCRs, all from HLA-typed donors, were included in an early release of the data.

This clone has a handful of counts. Its antigen is not identified. Study-level findings and limits: It was in a later analysis that TCR association rates were seen to vary by HLA locus, highest for DRB1 and lowest for HLA-C. Later analysis found that TCR beta chains associated with HLA were more clonally expanded than other, equally common chains. Three of the chains that were CMV-associated were confirmed in vitro to be specific for CMV antigens.

The PCR made use of 60 Vbeta and 13 Jbeta primers. Method: immunoSEQ multiplex PCR; TCRdb's copy keeps in-frame clones and lacks some. The repertoire consists of some 87,000 clones, with around two thirds occurring once and the leading ten covering roughly 6%. CDR3 size: 15 residues. V lost 5 bases and J 2 bases, leaving 13 bases between the germline ends. Germline V gene lookup returns CDR1 SGHTA and CDR2 FQGNSA. The sequencing input was PBMCs. The rearrangement joins TRBV7-2 to TRBJ1-3, with no clear D. This sequence originates from a woman aged 25-40 years in good health and CMV-seropositive. CDR3 bases: TGTGCCAGCAGCCAAGAGGGTGCTGCTGGAAACACCATATATTTT. This translates into CASSQEGAAGNTIYF.